This record concerns one T cell receptor (beta chain) sequence. The record originates from a study of blood T cell repertoires in COVID-19. Methods used by the authors: Nucleated cell counts were estimated from reference gene primer amplification. Some clones are missing from TCRdb's copy, which holds only in-frame ones; the method was immunoSEQ multiplex PCR. V, J and clone size are taken as reported in that table, and D and trimming were inferred from the DNA itself. In the table there are 120,000 or so clones, about 90% of which are singletons. Losses at the gene ends were 1 base for V and 4 bases for J; bases not matched to a gene: 7. The length of the CDR3 is 16 residues. Germline V gene sequence: CDR1 SGHTA, CDR2 FQGTGA.

The V call is TRBV7-3, the J call TRBJ1-2; 9 nucleotides agree with TRBD1. The TCR comes from a woman aged 45-60 years with active or convalescent COVID-19. The sample consisted of peripheral blood. CDR3 DNA sequence: TGTGCCAGCAGCTTAAATTCTCCGGGACAGGGCTATGGCTACACCTTC. Translated, it gives CASSLNSPGQGYGYTF.